The TCR beta chain under discussion was sequenced for a study of CD4 T cells in relation to SARS-CoV-2 and coronaviruses. The CDR3 loop spans 15 amino acids. Per the germline V gene, CDR1 is MNHEY and CDR2 is SVGAGI. The V segment lost 6 bases and the J segment 1 base; nucleotides outside the gene matches: 6. Here immunoSEQ multiplex PCR was the method, and the copy in TCRdb shows in-frame clones only, minus some. The data contain about 65,000 clones, 75% to 90% of them singletons. CD4+ T cells from unexposed donors were obtained before the COVID-19 pandemic (2011-2018). Sequencing was carried out using memory CD4+ T cells from PBMCs. The chain combines TRBV6-5 with TRBJ2-4; 7 bases align to TRBD1. The clonotype originates from a human donor in good health. CDR3 amino acids: CASSRMTGAKNIQYF. The CDR3 region has the DNA TGTGCCAGCAGCCGGATGACAGGGGCCAAAAACATTCAGTACTTC.